The present T cell receptor (beta chain) was sequenced within a study of T cell responses to AZD1222 COVID-19 vaccine. About the study: It was second doses at about 4 or about 12 weeks that were pooled. Broader study findings: It was only after the peak T cell response that any repertoires were sampled. Donors in the cohort were predominantly white British and more often female, and clonal diversity was possibly underestimated. Regions 160-218 and 743-854 dominated among vaccine-associated CD4 TCRs spanning spike.

The table came from immunoSEQ multiplex PCR; TCRdb's copy has only in-frame clones and leaves some out. In the table there are 80,000 or so clones, around 90% of which are singletons. V trimming: 2 bases; J trimming: 8 bases; junction bases outside the gene matches: 5. This CDR3 comprises 15 residues. Germline CDR1 reads KGHSH; CDR2 reads LQKENI. This clone was seen only once. Antigen specificity is unknown. The clonotype originates from an adult in good health. This chain connects TRBV18 to TRBJ2-3; TRBD2 aligns across 12 bases. The sequencing here drew on peripheral blood, taken on day 0 of AZD1222 vaccination. The CDR3 spells CASSPRTSGIRTQYF. The CDR3 nucleotides are TGTGCCAGCTCACCAAGGACTAGCGGGATCCGTACGCAGTATTTT. The full variable domain, rest sourced from reference TRBV18 and TRBJ2-3, is NAGVMQNPRHLVRRRGQEARLRCSPMKGHSHVYWYRQLPEEGLKFMVYLQKENIIDESGMPKERFSAEFPKEGPSILRIQQVVRGDSAAYFCASSPRTSGIRTQYFGPGTRLTVL.